The 2 T cell receptor beta chains below all came from one sample that was sequenced in a study of blood T cell repertoires in COVID-19. Assay used: immunoSEQ multiplex PCR; TCRdb lists only in-frame clones, some missing. This table has 140,000 or so clones, approximately 78% appearing once. Sequenced sample: peripheral blood. The receptors come from a woman older than 75 with acute or convalescent COVID-19.

V is TRBV12-3 or TRBV12-4 and J is TRBJ1-4; the D gene is possibly TRBD1 (5 bases). The CDR3 spans 13 residues. V was clipped by 3 bases and J by 7 bases, with 9 bases between them. The CDR3 DNA reads as TGTGCCAGCAGTTTTGACAGCCCTGAAAAACTGTTTTTT. It specifies CASSFDSPEKLFF.

The chain joins TRBV2 to TRBJ2-7; no reliable D call. The germline V gene has CDR1 SNHLY and CDR2 FYNNEI. The CDR3 totals 13 residues. With 3 bases removed from V and 3 bases from J, the gap between germline ends came to 9 bases. The CDR3 bases are TGTGCCAGCAGTGAGTCCCCAGGCTACGAGCAGTACTTC. Its translation: CASSESPGYEQYF.